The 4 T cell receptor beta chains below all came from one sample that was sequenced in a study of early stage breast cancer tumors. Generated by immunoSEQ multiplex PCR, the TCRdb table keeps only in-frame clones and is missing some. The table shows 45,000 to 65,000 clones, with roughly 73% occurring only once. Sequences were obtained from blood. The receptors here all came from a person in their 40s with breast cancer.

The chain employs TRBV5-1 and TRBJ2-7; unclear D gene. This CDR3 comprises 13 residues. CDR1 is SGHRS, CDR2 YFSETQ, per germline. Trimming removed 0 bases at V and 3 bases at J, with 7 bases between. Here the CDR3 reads CASSLGLIYEQYF. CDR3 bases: TGCGCCAGCAGCTTGGGACTGATCTACGAGCAGTACTTC.

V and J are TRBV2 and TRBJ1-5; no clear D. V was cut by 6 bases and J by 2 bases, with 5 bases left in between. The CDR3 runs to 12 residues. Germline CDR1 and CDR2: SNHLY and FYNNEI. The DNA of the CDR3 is TGTGCCAGCAGAGACGGCAATCAGCCCCAGCATTTT. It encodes CASRDGNQPQHF.

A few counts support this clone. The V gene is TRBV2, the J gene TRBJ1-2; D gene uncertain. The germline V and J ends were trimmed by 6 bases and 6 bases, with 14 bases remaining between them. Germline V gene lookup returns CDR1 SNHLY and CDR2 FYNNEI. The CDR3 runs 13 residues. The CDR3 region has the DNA TGTGCCAGCAGGGGTGGGTGGGCAGATGGCTACACCTTC. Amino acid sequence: CASRGGWADGYTF.

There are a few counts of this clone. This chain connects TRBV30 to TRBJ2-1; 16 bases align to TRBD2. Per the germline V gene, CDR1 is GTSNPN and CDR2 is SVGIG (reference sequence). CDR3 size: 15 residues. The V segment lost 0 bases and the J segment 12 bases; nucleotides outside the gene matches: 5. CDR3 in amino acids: CAWSVGGLAGGWQFF. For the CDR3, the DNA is TGTGCCTGGAGTGTAGGGGGACTAGCGGGAGGGTGGCAGTTCTTC.